This is a list of T cell receptor beta chains from one sample in a study of Tregs in tolerant kidney transplant recipients. Sequencing was performed with immunoSEQ multiplex PCR; in TCRdb, only in-frame clones are kept and a portion is missing. The sample consists of over 70,000 clones, 91% of them appearing once. Here the sequenced sample was CD4+ T cells from blood (PBMCs), taken 24 months after the transplant. The receptor set was obtained from a human patient who received a combined kidney and bone marrow transplant. Some T cells may possibly be graft donor cells. Both conserved end residues are part of each CDR3.

j_gene: TRBJ2-5; v_gene: TRBV7-9; CDR3aa: CASSLGTSGGQETQYF
j_gene: TRBJ2-7; v_gene: TRBV13; CDR3aa: CASSRQAGSYEQYF
j_gene: TRBJ1-2; v_gene: TRBV6-1; CDR3aa: CASSRGGQGSYGYTF
j_gene: TRBJ2-5; v_gene: TRBV7-9; CDR3aa: CASSSGETQYF
j_gene: TRBJ1-1; v_gene: TRBV5-4; CDR3aa: CASSQGVENTEAFF
j_gene: TRBJ1-1; v_gene: TRBV19; CDR3aa: CASSIGQGASNTEAFF
j_gene: TRBJ2-3; v_gene: TRBV4-1; CDR3aa: CASSRSGSGLDTQYF
j_gene: TRBJ2-1; v_gene: TRBV19; CDR3aa: CASSPGLAYNEQFF
j_gene: TRBJ2-2; v_gene: TRBV18; CDR3aa: CASSPRGTDGELFF
j_gene: TRBJ2-1; v_gene: TRBV2; CDR3aa: CASSPGGLGLGGEQFF
j_gene: TRBJ2-1; v_gene: TRBV5-4; CDR3aa: CASRSDSYNEQFF
j_gene: TRBJ2-5; v_gene: TRBV4-2; CDR3aa: CASSQVGGTLQETQYF
j_gene: TRBJ2-3; v_gene: TRBV10-1; CDR3aa: CASGDRGRWDTQYF
j_gene: TRBJ2-5; v_gene: TRBV7-6; CDR3aa: CASSPGGAYQETQYF
j_gene: TRBJ1-2; v_gene: TRBV27; CDR3aa: CASRRGRQGSDGYTF
j_gene: TRBJ1-5; v_gene: TRBV18; CDR3aa: CASSPIEGTLHQPQHF
j_gene: TRBJ2-7; v_gene: TRBV6-6; CDR3aa: CASSYGGGTYEQYF
j_gene: TRBJ1-1; v_gene: TRBV7-2; CDR3aa: CASSLGQSYTEAFF
j_gene: TRBJ1-6; v_gene: TRBV11-3; CDR3aa: CASSLGDRGGSPLHF
j_gene: TRBJ1-6; v_gene: TRBV4-2; CDR3aa: CASSQDGGDSPLHF
j_gene: TRBJ2-7; v_gene: TRBV27; CDR3aa: CASSKQGAGYEQYF
j_gene: TRBJ2-5; v_gene: TRBV9; CDR3aa: CASSVGDRGAETQYF
j_gene: TRBJ2-1; v_gene: TRBV19; CDR3aa: CASSNTGLEQFF
j_gene: TRBJ1-2; v_gene: TRBV28; CDR3aa: CASSRPDRLKGGYTF
j_gene: TRBJ1-2; v_gene: TRBV7-9; CDR3aa: CASSRDSPNYGYTF
j_gene: TRBJ1-3; v_gene: TRBV11-3; CDR3aa: CASSQGPGNTIYF
j_gene: .; v_gene: TRBV5-5; CDR3aa: CASRRMTGGTYEQYF
j_gene: TRBJ2-7; v_gene: TRBV9; CDR3aa: CASSGGTGGSYEQYF
j_gene: TRBJ1-1; v_gene: TRBV11-2; CDR3aa: CASSLVAGLNTEAFF
j_gene: TRBJ2-3; v_gene: TRBV7-9; CDR3aa: CASSLGTDTQYF
j_gene: TRBJ2-2; v_gene: TRBV30; CDR3aa: CAWSAQWSGELFF
j_gene: TRBJ2-1; v_gene: TRBV18; CDR3aa: CASSHGQQGLSYNEQFF
j_gene: TRBJ1-4; v_gene: TRBV7-9; CDR3aa: CASSLDSELFF
j_gene: TRBJ1-1; v_gene: TRBV7-9; CDR3aa: CASSSQVNTEAFF
j_gene: TRBJ1-1; v_gene: TRBV30; CDR3aa: CAWREQGPSAFF
j_gene: TRBJ2-5; v_gene: TRBV10-3; CDR3aa: CAIRASGGPIRQETQYF
j_gene: TRBJ1-1; v_gene: TRBV11-3; CDR3aa: CASSLGGEATEAFF